The source of this T cell receptor beta chain is a study of OX40 agonist ivuxolimab in advanced cancers. The CDR3 is 14 amino acids. The V and J ends lost 5 bases and 5 bases, in that order; junction bases with no gene match: 6. Germline lookup yields CDR1 SEHNR and CDR2 FQNEAQ (reference sequence). Clones were sequenced by immunoSEQ multiplex PCR, and TCRdb holds only the in-frame ones, with some missing. Altogether just over 80,000 clones are present, roughly 84% being singletons, with the ten largest covering 0.3% to 0.4%. The TCR was taken from an adult with an advanced solid tumor such as melanoma, head and neck, liver or kidney cancer. V is TRBV7-9 and J is TRBJ1-3, with 7 bases identical to TRBD1. The source material was CD4+ or CD8+ T cells sorted from blood, sampled in a trial of the OX40 agonist ivuxolimab. The CDR3 region is CASSPGTARNTIYF. In DNA, the CDR3 is TGTGCCAGCAGCCCTGGGACAGCAAGAAACACCATATATTTT.